The 32 T cell receptor beta chains below all came from one sample that was sequenced in a study of T cell repertoires in cytomegalovirus infection. One entry per CDR3 protein results from TCRdb running MiXCR on the reads. Among about 680,000 distinct CDR3 sequences, roughly 26% were seen once, and the ten largest hold around 8%. Sequences were obtained from CD8+ T cells from PBMCs. Receptors were obtained from a human donor in good health (CMV status not recorded). Some clones in this sample may be carry-over from other donors' samples.

This clonotype occurred a few times. The rearrangement links TRBV15 to TRBJ2-7; D perhaps matches TRBD1 (6 bases). The length of the CDR3 is 16 residues. The V end lost 0 bases, the J end lost 2 bases, and 14 bases lay between the germline ends. CDR1 is LNHNV and CDR2 is YYDKDF in the germline V gene (reference sequence). This CDR3 reads CATSRDRQDPTYEQYF. The DNA for the CDR3 is TGTGCCACCAGCAGAGATAGACAGGATCCCACCTACGAGCAGTACTTC.

For this clonotype: Mismatch with germline at one junction end may stem from a read error. The J gene is TRBJ2-7, the V gene TRBV29-1; D may correspond to TRBD1 or TRBD2 (6 bases each). The CDR3 consists of 16 residues. Germline lookup yields CDR1 SQVTM and CDR2 ANQGSEA. The CDR3 DNA is TGTAGCGTTGAAAGTACTACCGAGGGGGAGGACTACGAGCAGTACTTC. Protein product: CSVESTTEGEDYEQYF.

The V call is TRBV27, the J call TRBJ2-5; unclear D gene. V was cut by 5 bases and J by 5 bases, with 12 bases left in between. This CDR3 region has 13 residues. Per the germline V gene, CDR1 is MNHEY and CDR2 is SMNVEV (reference sequence). The DNA of the CDR3 is TGTGCCAGCAGTGCCGGTATATTGGAGACCCAGTACTTC. It encodes CASSAGILETQYF.

This clonotype was detected only a few times. The rearrangement uses TRBV28 and TRBJ1-6; D may be TRBD1 (6 bases). Trimming left V 6 bases short and J 1 base short, with 19 bases between. The germline CDR1 and CDR2 sequences are MDHEN and SYDVKM. The CDR3 sequence is 18 residues long. The CDR3 nucleotides are TGTGCCAGCAGCGCTGCCGCAGGGGTTGAATCCTATAATTCACCCCTCCACTTT. Translation: CASSAAAGVESYNSPLHF.

This clonotype was counted between two and nine times. CDR3 nucleotide sequence: TGTGCCAGCAGTCCAGACGTAGCGGGGGCTATGAAAGAGACCCAGTACTTC. Its protein product is CASSPDVAGAMKETQYF. The chain is built from TRBV6-2 or TRBV6-3 and TRBJ2-5, with 9 positions matching TRBD2. Trimming at V came to 5 bases and at J to 3 bases, leaving 13 bases not matched to a gene. This CDR3 is built from 17 residues. Germline CDR1 is MNHEY and CDR2 is SVGEGT.

A few counts support this clonotype. CDR3 in amino acids: CASMGEPEAFF. In DNA form, the CDR3 reads TGTGCCAGCATGGGGGAACCTGAAGCTTTCTTT. The rearrangement links TRBV28 to TRBJ1-1, with TRBD1 as a possible D gene (5 bases). The CDR3 loop spans 11 amino acids. Between the trimmed V and J ends, which lost 7 bases and 6 bases, there was a span of 9 bases. Germline V lookup: CDR1 MDHEN, CDR2 SYDVKM.

This clonotype has at least ten counts. J is TRBJ1-5 and V is TRBV7-8; D remains ambiguous. CDR3 size: 15 residues. Germline V CDR1 and CDR2: SGHVS, FQNEAQ. Trimming cost V 0 bases and J 3 bases, with 9 bases left between them. CDR3 DNA: TGTGCCAGCAGCTTAGCGATTGCGATCAATCAGCCCCAGCATTTT. Translation: CASSLAIAINQPQHF.

Only a few counts were recorded for this clonotype. The chain links TRBV6-4 to TRBJ1-5; D is perhaps TRBD1 (5 bases). Trimming cost V 6 bases and J 7 bases, with 19 bases left between them. Looked up from germline, CDR1 is MRHNA and CDR2 is SNTAGT. The CDR3 is 15 residues long. The CDR3 here is CASSGDHFSGQPQHF. The CDR3 DNA is TGTGCCAGCAGCGGGGACCACTTTTCCGGGCAGCCCCAGCATTTT.

This clonotype was counted at least ten times. V is TRBV7-2 and J is TRBJ2-5, with D perhaps matching TRBD1 or TRBD2 (5 bases each). CDR3 length: 18 residues. CDR1 and CDR2 (germline): SGHTA, FQGNSA. Between the trimmed V and J ends, which lost 4 bases and 5 bases, there was a span of 26 bases. As DNA, the CDR3 is TGTGCCAGCAGCTCCTTCGGGACGAAGCAAATTCTGGCTGAGACCCAGTACTTC. This codes for CASSSFGTKQILAETQYF.

This clonotype showed up many times. The chain links TRBV7-2 to TRBJ2-7; no reliable D call. Trimming took 1 base from V and 2 from J, leaving 6 bases between them. The CDR3 contains 13 residues. The germline gives CDR1 SGHTA, CDR2 FQGNSA. This CDR3 is CASSLDETYEQYF. DNA of the CDR3: TGTGCCAGCAGCTTAGACGAGACCTACGAGCAGTACTTC.

Only a few counts were recorded for this clonotype. The genes are TRBV4-1 and TRBJ2-1; D is unclear. Germline CDR1 is MGHRA and CDR2 is YSYEKL. V lost 0 bases to trimming and J lost 5 bases, with 17 bases between them. This CDR3 comprises 17 residues. The CDR3 DNA sequence: TGCGCCAGCAGCCAAGATCTCCCTGCGGATCTTGACAATGAGCAGTTCTTC. It encodes CASSQDLPADLDNEQFF.

CDR3 sequence: CASSSLLAGGPGEQFF. CDR3 DNA: TGTGCCAGCAGCTCTCTCCTAGCGGGGGGGCCGGGGGAGCAGTTCTTC. This sequence joins TRBV5-8 and TRBJ2-1; 12 bases are a match to TRBD2. The CDR3 contains 16 residues. Germline CDR1 reads SGHTS; CDR2 reads YDEGEE. Unmatched junction bases numbered 11, after V lost 3 bases and J lost 10 bases. The full variable domain, completed using reference TRBV5-8 and TRBJ2-1, is EAGVTQSPTHLIKTRGQQATLRCSPISGHTSVYWYQQALGLGLQFLLWYDEGEERNRGNFPPRFSGRQFPNYSSELNVNALELEDSALYLCASSSLLAGGPGEQFFGPGTRLTVL.

The chain links TRBV20-1 to TRBJ2-7; tentatively, D is TRBD1 (6 bases). V gave up 4 bases and J gave up 1 base, with 11 bases separating them. Germline CDR1 is DFQATT and CDR2 is SNEGSKA (reference sequence). The CDR3 spans 13 residues. Here the CDR3 DNA reads TGCAGTGCTACCCCGGACAGTTCCTACGAGCAGTACGTC. The encoded protein is CSATPDSSYEQYV.

The genes are TRBV28 and TRBJ2-7, with D possibly being TRBD1 (7 bases). The CDR3 loop spans 12 amino acids. The V gene's germline CDR1 is MDHEN and CDR2 SYDVKM. Trimming left V 6 bases short and J 9 bases short, with 15 bases between. CDR3 region: CASSKTGRGQYV. The DNA for the CDR3 is TGTGCCAGCAGCAAGACAGGGCGGGGGCAGTACGTC.

This clonotype occurred many times. The V call is TRBV14, the J call TRBJ1-2, with 8 nucleotides matching TRBD1. This CDR3 is 20 amino acids long. The germline V gene encodes CDR1 SGHDN and CDR2 FVKESK. The J segment lost 8 bases and the V segment lost 0 bases, leaving 23 bases of the junction unmatched. The CDR3 protein is CASSQDTRTGFNNWAFGYTF. CDR3 in DNA: TGTGCCAGCAGCCAAGATACCAGGACAGGGTTCAATAATTGGGCTTTCGGCTACACCTTC. The full variable domain, its missing parts supplied by reference TRBV14 and TRBJ1-2, is EAGVTQFPSHSVIEKGQTVTLRCDPISGHDNLYWYRRVMGKEIKFLLHFVKESKQDESGMPNNRFLAERTGGTYSTLKVQPAELEDSGVYFCASSQDTRTGFNNWAFGYTFGSGTRLTVV.

The genes are TRBV7-6 and TRBJ2-3, with D tentatively TRBD2 (6 bases). This CDR3 spans 15 amino acids. The germline V and J ends were trimmed by 4 bases and 4 bases, with 15 bases remaining between them. The V gene's germline CDR1 is SGHVS and CDR2 FNYEAQ. CDR3 loop: CASSSPGRGADTQYF. The DNA for the CDR3 is TGTGCCAGCAGCTCCCCGGGGCGGGGAGCAGATACGCAGTATTTT.

This clonotype has only a few counts. This chain joins TRBV7-9 and TRBJ2-2, with D perhaps TRBD1 (5 bases). Germline V CDR1 and CDR2: SEHNR, FQNEAQ (reference sequence). V dropped 6 bases and J dropped 6 bases, with 17 bases sitting between them. The CDR3 is 15 amino acids. The DNA for the CDR3 is TGTGCCAGCAGTCCGACAGAGAAGTCCTCCGGGGAGCTGTTTTTT. Translation gives CASSPTEKSSGELFF. The whole variable domain, remainder taken from reference TRBV7-9 and TRBJ2-2, is DTGVSQNPRHKITKRGQNVTFRCDPISEHNRLYWYRQTLGQGPEFLTYFQNEAQLEKSRLLSDRFSAERPKGSFSTLEIQRTEQGDSAMYLCASSPTEKSSGELFFGEGSRLTVL.

V is TRBV20-1 and J is TRBJ2-3; TRBD1 is a possible D gene (6 bases). The germline gives CDR1 DFQATT, CDR2 SNEGSKA (reference sequence). V gave up 0 bases and J gave up 1 base, with 11 bases separating them. This CDR3 spans 15 amino acids. The CDR3 reads CSARDPGHRTDTQYF. CDR3 DNA sequence: TGCAGTGCTAGAGATCCGGGACACCGCACAGATACGCAGTATTTT.

The chain has TRBV14 and TRBJ2-7; 9 nucleotides line up with TRBD1. The CDR3 is 16 amino acids. Germline V lookup: CDR1 SGHDN, CDR2 FVKESK. J was trimmed by 6 bases and V by 1 base; bases with no gene match: 10. The CDR3 DNA reads as TGTGCCAGCAGCCAAGGAGGGACAGGGCCCTGGGGCGAGCAGTACGTC. It encodes CASSQGGTGPWGEQYV.

This clonotype has a handful of counts. The rearrangement joins TRBV28 to TRBJ2-1, with TRBD2 matching 7 bases. This CDR3 spans 17 amino acids. Trimming at V came to 4 bases and at J to 6 bases, leaving 15 bases not matched to a gene. Germline V gene lookup returns CDR1 MDHEN and CDR2 SYDVKM. DNA of the CDR3: TGTGCCAGCAGTTCGCCTTCGACAGAGACTAGCCTCAATGAGCAGTTCTTC. This encodes CASSSPSTETSLNEQFF. Complete variable domain (other parts from reference TRBV28 and TRBJ2-1): DVKVTQSSRYLVKRTGEKVFLECVQDMDHENMFWYRQDPGLGLRLIYFSYDVKMKEKGDIPEGYSVSREKKERFSLILESASTNQTSMYLCASSSPSTETSLNEQFFGPGTRLTVL.

There are a few counts of this clonotype. The chain combines TRBV14 with TRBJ1-4, with a possible D match to TRBD1 (5 bases). The CDR3 is 11 residues long. Germline V gene sequence: CDR1 SGHDN, CDR2 FVKESK. Trimming pared 5 bases from V and 13 bases from J, leaving 11 bases between. CDR3 sequence: CASSFGQLLFF. The CDR3, as DNA: TGTGCCAGCAGCTTCGGACAATTACTGTTTTTT.

This clonotype was recorded at least ten times. This rearrangement joins TRBV7-2 to TRBJ1-2, with TRBD1 matching 7 bases. The J segment lost 3 bases and the V segment lost 1 base, leaving 2 bases of the junction unmatched. The length of the CDR3 is 14 residues. CDR1 SGHTA and CDR2 FQGNSA come from the germline V gene. CDR3 sequence (DNA): TGTGCCAGCAGCTTAGACAGGGGAGACTATGGCTACACCTTC. Translated, it gives CASSLDRGDYGYTF.

This clonotype was recorded a few times. The V and J genes are TRBV7-9 and TRBJ2-7; no clear D gene. The CDR3 loop spans 13 amino acids. CDR1 and CDR2 (germline): SEHNR, FQNEAQ (reference sequence). V dropped 1 base and J dropped 7 bases, with 11 bases sitting between them. The CDR3 is CASSLGAGREQYV. The CDR3 nucleotides read TGTGCCAGCAGCTTAGGCGCAGGCCGAGAGCAGTACGTC.

In its sample, this clonotype was seen a few times. The chain has TRBV7-9 and TRBJ2-2, with no clear D. There are 14 residues in the CDR3. V gave up 4 bases and J gave up 6 bases, with 12 bases separating them. Germline-derived CDR1 and CDR2 are SEHNR and FQNEAQ (reference sequence). This chain's CDR3 is CASSSPPVAGELFF. Here the CDR3 DNA reads TGTGCCAGCAGCTCCCCCCCCGTGGCCGGGGAGCTGTTTTTT.

Ten or more counts support this clonotype. The chain couples TRBV7-9 to TRBJ2-7; TRBD1 aligns across 8 bases. Germline V gene data show CDR1 as SEHNR and CDR2 as FQNEAQ (reference sequence). J lost 0 bases, V lost 5 bases, and 9 bases had no gene match. CDR3 length: 16 residues. This chain's CDR3 is CASSPRTGSTSYEQYF. DNA for the CDR3: TGTGCCAGCAGCCCTCGGACAGGGTCCACCTCCTACGAGCAGTACTTC.

In this sample, this clonotype turned up many times. The rearrangement links TRBV7-6 to TRBJ2-1; 15 nucleotides line up with TRBD2. From germline, CDR1 is SGHVS and CDR2 FNYEAQ. The CDR3 loop spans 16 amino acids. The V and J ends lost 1 base and 7 bases, in that order; junction bases with no gene match: 2. In nucleotides, the CDR3 is TGTGCCAGCAGCTTAGGAGGGACTAGCGGGGGGAATGAGCAGTTCTTC. Translating it yields CASSLGGTSGGNEQFF.

This clonotype appeared a few times. V gene TRBV29-1 combines with J gene TRBJ1-1, with D tentatively TRBD1 (6 bases). The CDR3 has 15 amino acids. With 6 bases removed from V and 3 bases from J, the gap between germline ends came to 20 bases. Germline V CDR1 and CDR2: SQVTM, ANQGSEA. The CDR3 region is CSVEGIPGVDTEAFF. CDR3 coding DNA: TGCAGCGTCGAGGGTATACCAGGGGTCGACACTGAAGCTTTCTTT.

The V gene is TRBV10-3, the J gene TRBJ1-5, with no clear D. Germline V gene sequence: CDR1 ENHRY, CDR2 SYGVKD. Trimming left V 3 bases short and J 5 bases short, with 5 bases between. The CDR3 sequence is 12 residues long. This CDR3 is CAISDWDQPQHF. The CDR3 region has the DNA TGTGCCATCAGTGATTGGGATCAGCCCCAGCATTTT.

V is TRBV29-1 and J is TRBJ1-2; D not resolved. CDR3 size: 12 residues. The V gene lost 3 bases and the J gene lost 3 bases, with 8 bases spanning the gap. Per germline, CDR1 SQVTM and CDR2 ANQGSEA. The chain's CDR3 is CSVEAADYGYTF. As DNA, the CDR3 is TGCAGCGTTGAGGCCGCGGACTATGGCTACACCTTC.

This clonotype was seen at least ten times. This chain joins TRBV12-3 or TRBV12-4 and TRBJ1-2; no clear D gene. The CDR3 consists of 11 residues. The germline V and J ends were trimmed by 10 bases and 6 bases, with 12 bases remaining between them. CDR3 DNA sequence: TGTGCCATCAGAAGGCCGGATGGCTACACCTTC. This sequence encodes CAIRRPDGYTF.

This clonotype has a count of ten or more. The genes are TRBV12-5 and TRBJ2-7; 7 bases map to TRBD1. Germline-derived CDR1 and CDR2 are LGHNT and FRNRAP. V lost 6 bases to trimming and J lost 6 bases; unmatched junction nucleotides: 11. The CDR3 sequence is 14 residues long. Here the CDR3 reads CASGTRDSEREQYF. DNA for the CDR3: TGTGCTAGTGGCACCCGGGACAGCGAGCGCGAGCAGTACTTC.

This clonotype was recorded many times. The V call is TRBV7-9, the J call TRBJ1-1; D perhaps matches TRBD1 (5 bases). Looked up from germline, CDR1 is SEHNR and CDR2 is FQNEAQ (reference sequence). CDR3 length equals 14 residues. Trimming took off 5 bases at V and 2 bases at J, with 12 bases between the two ends. The CDR3 spells CASSQVRANTEAFF. The CDR3 DNA reads as TGTGCCAGCAGCCAGGTCAGGGCCAACACTGAAGCTTTCTTT.